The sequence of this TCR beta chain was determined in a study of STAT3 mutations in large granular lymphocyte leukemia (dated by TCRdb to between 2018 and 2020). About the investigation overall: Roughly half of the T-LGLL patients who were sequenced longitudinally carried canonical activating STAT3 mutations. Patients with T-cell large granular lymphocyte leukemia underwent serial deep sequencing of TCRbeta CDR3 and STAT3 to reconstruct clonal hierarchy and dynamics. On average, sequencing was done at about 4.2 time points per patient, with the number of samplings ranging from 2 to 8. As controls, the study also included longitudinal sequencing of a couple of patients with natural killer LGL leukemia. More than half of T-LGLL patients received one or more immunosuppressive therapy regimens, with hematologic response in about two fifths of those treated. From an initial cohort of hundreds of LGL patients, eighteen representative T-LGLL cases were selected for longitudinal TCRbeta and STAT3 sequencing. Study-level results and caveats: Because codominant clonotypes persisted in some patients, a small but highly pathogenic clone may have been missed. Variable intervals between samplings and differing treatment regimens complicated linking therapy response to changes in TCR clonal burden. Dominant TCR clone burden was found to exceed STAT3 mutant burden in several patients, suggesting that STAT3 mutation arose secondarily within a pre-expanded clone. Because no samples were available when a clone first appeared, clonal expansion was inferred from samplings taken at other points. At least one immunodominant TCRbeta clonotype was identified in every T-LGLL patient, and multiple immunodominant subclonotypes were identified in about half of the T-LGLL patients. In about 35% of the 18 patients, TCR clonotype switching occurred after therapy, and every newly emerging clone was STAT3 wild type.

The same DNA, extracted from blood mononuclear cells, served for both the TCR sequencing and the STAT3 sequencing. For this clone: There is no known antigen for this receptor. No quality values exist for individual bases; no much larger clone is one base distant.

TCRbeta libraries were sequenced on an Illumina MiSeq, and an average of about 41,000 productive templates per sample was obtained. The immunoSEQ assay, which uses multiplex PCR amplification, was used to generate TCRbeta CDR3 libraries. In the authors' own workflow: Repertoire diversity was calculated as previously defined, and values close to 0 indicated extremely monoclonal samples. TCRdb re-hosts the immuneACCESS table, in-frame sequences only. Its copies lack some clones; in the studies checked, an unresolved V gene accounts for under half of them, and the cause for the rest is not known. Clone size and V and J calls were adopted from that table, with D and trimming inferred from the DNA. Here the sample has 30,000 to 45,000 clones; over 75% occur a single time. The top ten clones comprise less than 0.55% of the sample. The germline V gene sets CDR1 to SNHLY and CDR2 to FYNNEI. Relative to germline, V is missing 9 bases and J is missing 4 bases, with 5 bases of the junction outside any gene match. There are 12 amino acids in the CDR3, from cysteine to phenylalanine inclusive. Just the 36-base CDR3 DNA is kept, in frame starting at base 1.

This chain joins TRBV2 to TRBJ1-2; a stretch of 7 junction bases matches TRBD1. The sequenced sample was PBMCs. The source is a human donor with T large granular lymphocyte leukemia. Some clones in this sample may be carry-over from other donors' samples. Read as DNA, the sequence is TGTGCCAGTTCGGGACAGAGCTATGGCTACACCTTC. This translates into CASSGQSYGYTF.